These 7 T cell receptor beta chains were sequenced from one sample in a study of technical replicates of blood from a handful of donors. Assay: immunoSEQ multiplex PCR; the TCRdb copy retains only in-frame clones and omits some. Of about 56,000 clones in the sample, nearly 95% were seen once. The sequencing input was PBMCs. The receptors derive from a human donor in good health. Some clones in this sample may be carry-over from other donors' samples.

V and J are TRBV7-2 and TRBJ2-1; D is uncertain. Germline-derived CDR1 and CDR2 are SGHTA and FQGNSA. V was clipped by 0 bases and J by 12 bases, with 6 bases between them. CDR3 length equals 11 residues. CDR3 sequence (DNA): TGTGCCAGCAGCTTAGCCTACGCGCAGTTCTTC. Protein: CASSLAYAQFF. Full variable domain (outside the CDR3, taken from reference TRBV7-2 and TRBJ2-1): GAGVSQSPSNKVTEKGKDVELRCDPISGHTALYWYRQSLGQGLEFLIYFQGNSAPDKSGLPSDRFSAERTGGSVSTLTIQRTQQEDSAVYLCASSLAYAQFFGPGTRLTVL.

The chain recombines TRBV15 with TRBJ1-2; 10 nucleotides line up with TRBD1. The CDR3 consists of 15 residues. CDR1 and CDR2 from the germline V gene are LNHNV and YYDKDF (reference sequence). J was trimmed by 5 bases and V by 1 base; bases with no gene match: 4. The CDR3 DNA sequence: TGTGCCACCAGCAGAGGACAGGGGGCCGGGTATGGCTACACCTTC. This encodes CATSRGQGAGYGYTF. Looking up the rest from reference TRBV15 and TRBJ1-2 gives the full variable domain: DAMVIQNPRYQVTQFGKPVTLSCSQTLNHNVMYWYQQKSSQAPKLLFHYYDKDFNNEADTPDNFQSRRPNTSFCFLDIRSPGLGDTAMYLCATSRGQGAGYGYTFGSGTRLTVV.

This chain joins TRBV9 and TRBJ1-6; D call uncertain. Germline V gene data show CDR1 as SGDLS and CDR2 as YYNGEE. This CDR3 is built from 15 residues. V was trimmed by 3 bases and J by 7 bases, leaving 14 bases between them. Here the CDR3 reads CASSEPPGGNSPLHF. The CDR3 region has the DNA TGTGCCAGCAGCGAGCCCCCCGGAGGGAATTCACCCCTCCACTTT.

The V and J genes are TRBV29-1 and TRBJ1-1, with TRBD1 as a possible D gene (5 bases). With 8 bases removed from V and 0 bases from J, the gap between germline ends came to 7 bases. CDR3 length: 11 amino acids. Per the germline V gene, CDR1 is SQVTM and CDR2 is ANQGSEA. Here the CDR3 reads CSSTVNTEAFF. The CDR3 region has the DNA TGCAGCTCGACAGTGAACACTGAAGCTTTCTTT. Full variable domain (missing parts from reference TRBV29-1 and TRBJ1-1): SAVISQKPSRDICQRGTSLTIQCQVDSQVTMMFWYRQQPGQSLTLIATANQGSEATYESGFVIDKFPISRPNLTFSTLTVSNMSPEDSSIYLCSSTVNTEAFFGQGTRLTVV.

The chain recombines TRBV27 with TRBJ2-3; no reliable D call. The CDR3 runs 14 residues. Germline CDR1 MNHEY, CDR2 SMNVEV (reference sequence). V was cut by 5 bases and J by 6 bases, with 15 bases left in between. The CDR3 reads CASSPSYYWDTQYF. CDR3 coding DNA: TGTGCCAGCAGTCCCTCCTACTACTGGGATACGCAGTATTTT.

V usage is TRBV5-6 and J usage is TRBJ1-1; weak D call: TRBD1 (5 bases). The CDR3 spans 16 residues. Trimming stripped 2 bases from V and 7 bases from J, with 21 bases between. CDR1 SGHDT and CDR2 YYEEEE come from the germline V gene. CDR3 protein: CASSLKWGRSISEAFF. CDR3 nucleotides: TGTGCCAGCAGCTTAAAATGGGGCCGGTCAATCAGTGAAGCTTTCTTT.

This chain links TRBV4-2 with TRBJ1-4; 7 positions match TRBD1. V gave up 2 bases and J gave up 0 bases; unmatched junction bases: 12. Germline-derived CDR1 and CDR2 are LGHNA and YNFKEQ. The CDR3 is made up of 19 amino acids. In DNA, the CDR3 is TGTGCCAGCAGCCAATCCCAGGGGGGCGTGACTGCAACTAATGAAAAACTGTTTTTT. It is translated as CASSQSQGGVTATNEKLFF.